This T cell receptor beta chain derives from a study of blood T cell repertoires in COVID-19 (TCRdb year 2020). Regarding the research as a whole: Samples from collaborators originated in the United States, Italy and Spain and spanned both the acute and convalescent phases of COVID-19. A freely available public database, intended as a resource for researchers studying the immune response to SARS-CoV-2, is where the repertoires were released. The samples were drawn from the first 160 participants of the ongoing ImmuneRACE study and from 950 to 1,500 subjects provided by 6 global collaborators. Where available, HLA class I and class II types were taken from metadata supplied by the sample provider and were not determined by assay-based typing. Deeply sampled blood TCRbeta repertoires from subjects exposed to, actively infected with, or recovered from COVID-19 were included in the dataset. A de-identified subject ID, COVID-19 status, age in years and sex were almost always included in the sample metadata. The material from the prospective study consisted of cDNA or gDNA derived from T cells, B-cell-depleted T cells, or PBMCs. What the work shows at the level of the full study, not this receptor alone: The quantity of clinical and demographic metadata differed by source and by participant and was supplied without curation.

The collaborating institutions used their own protocols to collect whole blood in K2EDTA tubes. For TCRbeta analysis, collaborator samples were shipped as frozen whole blood, as isolated PBMCs, or as DNA extracted from either sample type. The germline V gene (reference sequence) provides CDR1 MNHNY and CDR2 SVGAGI. Including cysteine and phenylalanine, the CDR3 has 13 amino acids. Kept here is only the CDR3 DNA, which spans 39 bases and is read in frame from base 1. The immunoSEQ Assay, a bias-controlled multiplex PCR, was used to amplify TCRbeta CDR3 regions from genomic DNA. Turning to the authors' computational methods: The number of nucleated cells in each sample was estimated from the amplification of reference gene primers within the assay. To quantify the absolute abundance of each unique TCRbeta CDR3 rearrangement, sequence reads were collapsed and filtered. For each sample, productive Simpson clonality was calculated by taking the square root of Simpson's diversity index across productive rearrangements. The clones in this table, taken by TCRdb from immuneACCESS, are in-frame only. Not every clone is retained; where verified, under half of the shortfall comes from an unresolved V gene, and the cause of the rest is unknown. The V and J calls and the clone size are those of that table, but D and trimming were determined from the DNA. Here the sample has about 210,000 clones; over 75% occur a single time. The top ten clones comprise about 4.8% of the sample.

This clone was found once. Its target antigen remains unknown. Base quality data are lacking; no much larger clone is found one base away. The sequence is built from TRBV6-6 and TRBJ2-1; TRBD2 might be the D gene, on 6 matching bases. The sequenced material came from peripheral blood. The sequence was collected from a woman aged 40 to 50 with acute or convalescent COVID-19. The DNA sequence follows: TGTGCGGGCGCCACTAGCCCTTACAATGAGCAGTTCTTC. It translates as CAGATSPYNEQFF.